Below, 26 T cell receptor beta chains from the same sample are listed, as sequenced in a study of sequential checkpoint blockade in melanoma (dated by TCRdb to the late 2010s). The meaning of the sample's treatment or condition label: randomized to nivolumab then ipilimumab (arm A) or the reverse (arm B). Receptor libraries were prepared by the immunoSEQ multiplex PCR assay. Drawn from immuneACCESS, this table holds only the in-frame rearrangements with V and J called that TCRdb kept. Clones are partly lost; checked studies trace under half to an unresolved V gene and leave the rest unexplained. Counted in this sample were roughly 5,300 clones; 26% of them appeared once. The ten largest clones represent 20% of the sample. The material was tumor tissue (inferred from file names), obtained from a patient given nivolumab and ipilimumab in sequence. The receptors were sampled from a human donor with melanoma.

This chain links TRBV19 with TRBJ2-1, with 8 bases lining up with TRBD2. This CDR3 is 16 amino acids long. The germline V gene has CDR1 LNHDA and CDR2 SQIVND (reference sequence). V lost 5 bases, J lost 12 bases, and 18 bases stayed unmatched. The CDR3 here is CASSSRPGISGIWQFF. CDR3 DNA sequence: TGTGCCAGTAGTTCCAGACCGGGGATTAGCGGGATCTGGCAGTTCTTC.

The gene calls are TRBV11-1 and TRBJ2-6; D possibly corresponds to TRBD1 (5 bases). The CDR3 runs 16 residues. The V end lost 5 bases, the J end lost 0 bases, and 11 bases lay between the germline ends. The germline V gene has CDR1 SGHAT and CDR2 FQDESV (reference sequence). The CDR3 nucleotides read TGTGCCAGCAGCCCGCTACAGGTCTCTGGGGCCAACGTCCTGACTTTC. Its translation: CASSPLQVSGANVLTF.

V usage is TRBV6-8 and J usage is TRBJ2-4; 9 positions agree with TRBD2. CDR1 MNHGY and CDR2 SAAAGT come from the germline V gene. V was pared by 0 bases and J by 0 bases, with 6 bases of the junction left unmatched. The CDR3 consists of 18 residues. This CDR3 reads CASSYSLAGGQAKNIQYF. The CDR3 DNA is TGTGCCAGCAGTTACTCGCTTGCGGGAGGGCAAGCCAAAAACATTCAGTACTTC.

The chain's CDR3 is CASNGGIGSYEQYF. The CDR3 nucleotides are TGCGCCAGCAACGGCGGGATCGGGTCCTACGAGCAGTACTTC. The gene calls are TRBV5-1 and TRBJ2-7, with a possible D match to TRBD2 (6 bases). This CDR3 has 14 amino acids. Germline CDR1 SGHRS, CDR2 YFSETQ. Trimming stripped 6 bases from V and 1 base from J, with 14 bases between. The full variable domain, in which reference TRBV5-1 and TRBJ2-7 provide the parts outside the CDR3, is KAGVTQTPRYLIKTRGQQVTLSCSPISGHRSVSWYQQTPGQGLQFLFEYFSETQRNKGNFPGRFSGRQFSNSRSEMNVSTLELGDSALYLCASNGGIGSYEQYFGPGTRLTVT.

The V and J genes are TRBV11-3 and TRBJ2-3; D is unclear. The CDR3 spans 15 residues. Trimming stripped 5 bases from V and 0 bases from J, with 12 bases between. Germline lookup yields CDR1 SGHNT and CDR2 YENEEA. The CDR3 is CASSGGRYSTDTQYF. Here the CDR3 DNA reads TGTGCCAGCAGCGGTGGACGGTATAGCACAGATACGCAGTATTTT.

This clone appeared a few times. CDR3 protein: CASSRSVLGVPETQYF. CDR3 sequence (DNA): TGTGCCAGCAGCAGAAGTGTACTAGGCGTCCCAGAGACCCAGTACTTC. The chain recombines TRBV21-1 with TRBJ2-5; TRBD2, the table's D call, was not compared with the DNA. TRBV21-1 counts as a pseudogene. The CDR3 is made up of 16 amino acids.

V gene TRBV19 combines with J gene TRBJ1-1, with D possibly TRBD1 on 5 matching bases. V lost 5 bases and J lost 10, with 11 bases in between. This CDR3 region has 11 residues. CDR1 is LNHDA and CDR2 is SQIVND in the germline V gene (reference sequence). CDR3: CASSQGLGAFF. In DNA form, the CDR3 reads TGTGCCAGTAGTCAGGGTCTTGGAGCTTTCTTT.

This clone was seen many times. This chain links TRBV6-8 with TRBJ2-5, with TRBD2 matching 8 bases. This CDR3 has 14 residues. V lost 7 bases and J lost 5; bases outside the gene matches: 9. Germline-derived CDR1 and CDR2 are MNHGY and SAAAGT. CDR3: CASTREASWETQYF. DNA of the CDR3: TGTGCCAGCACGCGGGAGGCATCGTGGGAGACCCAGTACTTC.

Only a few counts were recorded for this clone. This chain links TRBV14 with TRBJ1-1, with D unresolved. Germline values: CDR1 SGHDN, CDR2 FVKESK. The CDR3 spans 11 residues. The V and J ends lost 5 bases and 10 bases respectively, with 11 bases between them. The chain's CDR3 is CASSSLYLAFF. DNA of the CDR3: TGTGCCAGCAGCTCACTCTACCTAGCTTTCTTT. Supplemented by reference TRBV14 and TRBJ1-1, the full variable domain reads EAGVTQFPSHSVIEKGQTVTLRCDPISGHDNLYWYRRVMGKEIKFLLHFVKESKQDESGMPNNRFLAERTGGTYSTLKVQPAELEDSGVYFCASSSLYLAFFGQGTRLTVV.

CDR3 sequence: CASSRTSDRGSPLHF. The CDR3 DNA reads as TGTGCCAGCTCACGGACTTCTGACCGGGGTTCACCCCTCCACTTT. This rearrangement joins TRBV18 to TRBJ1-6; D is ambiguous. The CDR3 spans 15 residues. Trimming cost V 4 bases and J 9 bases, with 16 bases left between them. Germline CDR1 KGHSH, CDR2 LQKENI. Supplemented by reference TRBV18 and TRBJ1-6, the full variable domain reads NAGVMQNPRHLVRRRGQEARLRCSPMKGHSHVYWYRQLPEEGLKFMVYLQKENIIDESGMPKERFSAEFPKEGPSILRIQQVVRGDSAAYFCASSRTSDRGSPLHFGNGTRLTVT.

CDR3 sequence: CASSPLPGLDEQYF. The DNA of the CDR3 is TGTGCCAGCAGCCCCCTTCCGGGACTAGACGAGCAGTACTTC. This chain connects TRBV7-8 to TRBJ2-7, with 8 positions matching TRBD2. The CDR3 contains 14 residues. V was pared by 5 bases and J by 5 bases, with 8 bases of the junction left unmatched. Per the germline V gene, CDR1 is SGHVS and CDR2 is FQNEAQ.

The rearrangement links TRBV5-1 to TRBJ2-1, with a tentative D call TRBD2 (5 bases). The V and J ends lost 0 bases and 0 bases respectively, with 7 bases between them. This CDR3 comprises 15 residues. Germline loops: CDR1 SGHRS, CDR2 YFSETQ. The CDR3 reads CASSLEGSSYNEQFF. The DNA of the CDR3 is TGCGCCAGCAGCTTGGAAGGGAGCTCCTACAATGAGCAGTTCTTC.

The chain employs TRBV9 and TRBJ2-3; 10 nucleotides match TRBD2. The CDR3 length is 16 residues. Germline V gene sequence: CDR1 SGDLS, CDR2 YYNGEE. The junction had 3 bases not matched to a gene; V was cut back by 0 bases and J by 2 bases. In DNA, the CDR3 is TGTGCCAGCAGCGTAGAAAGCGGGGGGGCCACAGATACGCAGTATTTT. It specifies CASSVESGGATDTQYF. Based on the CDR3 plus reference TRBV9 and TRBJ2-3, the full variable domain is DSGVTQTPKHLITATGQRVTLRCSPRSGDLSVYWYQQSLDQGLQFLIQYYNGEERAKGNILERFSAQQFPDLHSELNLSSLELGDSALYFCASSVESGGATDTQYFGPGTRLTVL.

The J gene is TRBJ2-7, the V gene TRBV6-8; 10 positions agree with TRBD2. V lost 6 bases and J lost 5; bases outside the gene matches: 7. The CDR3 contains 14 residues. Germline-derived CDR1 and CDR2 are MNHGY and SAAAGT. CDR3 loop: CASSPRLAGDEQYF. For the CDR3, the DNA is TGTGCCAGCAGCCCCAGGCTAGCGGGAGACGAGCAGTACTTC.

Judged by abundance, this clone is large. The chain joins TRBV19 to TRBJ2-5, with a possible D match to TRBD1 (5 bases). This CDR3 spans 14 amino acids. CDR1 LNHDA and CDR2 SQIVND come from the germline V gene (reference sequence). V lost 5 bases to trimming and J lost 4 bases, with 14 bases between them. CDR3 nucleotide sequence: TGTGCCAGTAGTGACCAGGGTAGGGGAGAGACCCAGTACTTC. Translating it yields CASSDQGRGETQYF.

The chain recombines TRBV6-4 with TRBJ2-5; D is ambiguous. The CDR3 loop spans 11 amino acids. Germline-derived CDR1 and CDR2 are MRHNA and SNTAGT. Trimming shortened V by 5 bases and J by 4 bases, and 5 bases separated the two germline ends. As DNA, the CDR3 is TGTGCCAGCAGTTACCCAGAGACCCAGTACTTC. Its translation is CASSYPETQYF.

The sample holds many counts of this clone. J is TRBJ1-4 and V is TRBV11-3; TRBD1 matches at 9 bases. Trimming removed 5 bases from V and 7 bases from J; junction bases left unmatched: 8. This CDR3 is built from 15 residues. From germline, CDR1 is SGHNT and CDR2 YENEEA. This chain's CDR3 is CASSGNRGLGEKLFF. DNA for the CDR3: TGTGCCAGCAGCGGGAACAGGGGGCTGGGTGAAAAACTGTTTTTT.

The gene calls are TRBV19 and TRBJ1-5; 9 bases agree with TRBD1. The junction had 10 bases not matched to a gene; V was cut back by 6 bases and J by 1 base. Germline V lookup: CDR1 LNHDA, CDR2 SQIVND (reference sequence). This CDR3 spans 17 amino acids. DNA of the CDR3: TGTGCCAGTAGCCGGTTACGGACAGGGGTGAGCAATCAGCCCCAGCATTTT. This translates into CASSRLRTGVSNQPQHF. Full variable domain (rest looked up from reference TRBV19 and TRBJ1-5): DGGITQSPKYLFRKEGQNVTLSCEQNLNHDAMYWYRQDPGQGLRLIYYSQIVNDFQKGDIAEGYSVSREKKESFPLTVTSAQKNPTAFYLCASSRLRTGVSNQPQHFGDGTRLSIL.

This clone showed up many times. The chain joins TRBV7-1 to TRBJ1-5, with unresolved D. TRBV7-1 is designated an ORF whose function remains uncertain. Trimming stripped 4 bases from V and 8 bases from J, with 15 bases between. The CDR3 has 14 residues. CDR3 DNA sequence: TGTGCCAGCAGCTTAGCGTGGGGAGTGGAGCCCCAGCATTTT. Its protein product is CASSLAWGVEPQHF.

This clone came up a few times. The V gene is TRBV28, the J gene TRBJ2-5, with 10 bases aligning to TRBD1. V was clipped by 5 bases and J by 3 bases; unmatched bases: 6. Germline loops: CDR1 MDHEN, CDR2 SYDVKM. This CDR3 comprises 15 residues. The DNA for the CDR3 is TGTGCCAGCAGTGCCCCGGGACAGGGGAAAGAGACCCAGTACTTC. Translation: CASSAPGQGKETQYF. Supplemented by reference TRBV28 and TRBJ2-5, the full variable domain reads DVKVTQSSRYLVKRTGEKVFLECVQDMDHENMFWYRQDPGLGLRLIYFSYDVKMKEKGDIPEGYSVSREKKERFSLILESASTNQTSMYLCASSAPGQGKETQYFGPGTRLLVL.

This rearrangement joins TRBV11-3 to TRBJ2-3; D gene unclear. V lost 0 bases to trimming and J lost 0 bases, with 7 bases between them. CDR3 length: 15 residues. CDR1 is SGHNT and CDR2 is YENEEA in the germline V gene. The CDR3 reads CASSLEPVSTDTQYF. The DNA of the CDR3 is TGTGCCAGCAGCTTAGAACCGGTTAGCACAGATACGCAGTATTTT.

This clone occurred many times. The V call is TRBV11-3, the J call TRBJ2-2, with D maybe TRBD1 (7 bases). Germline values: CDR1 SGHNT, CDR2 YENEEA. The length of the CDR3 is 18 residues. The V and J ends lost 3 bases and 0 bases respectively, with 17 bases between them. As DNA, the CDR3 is TGTGCCAGCAGCTTGGCCACACAGGGGAGGACGAACACCGGGGAGCTGTTTTTT. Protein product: CASSLATQGRTNTGELFF.

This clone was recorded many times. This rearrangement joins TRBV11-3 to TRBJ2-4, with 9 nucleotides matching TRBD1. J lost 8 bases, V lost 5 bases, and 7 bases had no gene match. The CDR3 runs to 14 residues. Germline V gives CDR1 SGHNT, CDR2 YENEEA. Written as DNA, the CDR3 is TGTGCCAGCAGCCCGGGGACAGGGAAGGACATTCAGTACTTC. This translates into CASSPGTGKDIQYF.

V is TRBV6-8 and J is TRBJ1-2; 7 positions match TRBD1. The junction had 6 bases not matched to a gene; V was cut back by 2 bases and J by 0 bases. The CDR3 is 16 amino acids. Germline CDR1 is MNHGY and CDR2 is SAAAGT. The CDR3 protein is CASSYVQGVANYGYTF. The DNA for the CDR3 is TGTGCCAGCAGTTACGTGCAGGGGGTAGCTAACTATGGCTACACCTTC.

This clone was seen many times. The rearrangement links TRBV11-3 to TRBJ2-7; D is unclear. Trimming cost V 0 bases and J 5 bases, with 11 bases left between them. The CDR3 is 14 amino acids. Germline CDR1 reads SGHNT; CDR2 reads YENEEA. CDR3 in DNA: TGTGCCAGCAGCTTAGATGGGCCTTGGGACGAGCAGTACTTC. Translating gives CASSLDGPWDEQYF.

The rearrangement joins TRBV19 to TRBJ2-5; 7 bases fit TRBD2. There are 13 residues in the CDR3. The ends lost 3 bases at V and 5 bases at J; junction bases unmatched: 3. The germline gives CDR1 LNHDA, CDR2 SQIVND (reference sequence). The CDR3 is CASSIQGGETQYF. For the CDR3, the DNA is TGTGCCAGTAGTATCCAGGGAGGGGAGACCCAGTACTTC.